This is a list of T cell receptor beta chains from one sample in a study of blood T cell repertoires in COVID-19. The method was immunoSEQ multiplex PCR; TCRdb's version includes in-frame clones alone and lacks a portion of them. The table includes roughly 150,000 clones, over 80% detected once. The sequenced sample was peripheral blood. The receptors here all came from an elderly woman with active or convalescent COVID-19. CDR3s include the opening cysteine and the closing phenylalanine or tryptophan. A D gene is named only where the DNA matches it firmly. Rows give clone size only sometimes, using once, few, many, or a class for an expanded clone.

CASSLWGQGYTF	TGTGCCAGCAGTTTATGGGGACAGGGCTACACCTTC	TRBJ1-2	TRBV6-5	TRBD1	.
CASSTGGGTEAFF	TGTGCCAGCAGCACAGGGGGAGGCACTGAAGCTTTCTTT	TRBJ1-1	TRBV7-9	TRBD1	.
CASSRQWGNDYGYTF	TGCGCCAGCAGCAGACAGTGGGGAAATGACTATGGCTACACCTTC	TRBJ1-2	TRBV5-1	.	few
CASTVGQGARGTEAFF	TGTGCCAGCACCGTTGGACAGGGGGCGAGGGGCACTGAAGCTTTCTTT	TRBJ1-1	TRBV7-9	TRBD1	.
CAISDRGTGNTIYF	TGTGCCATCAGTGACCGGGGTACTGGAAACACCATATATTTT	TRBJ1-3	TRBV10-3	.	few
CAISEAGGNNEQFF	TGTGCCATCAGTGAGGCAGGGGGAAACAATGAGCAGTTCTTC	TRBJ2-1	TRBV10-3	TRBD1	.
CASSFTIPGTGSYEQYF	TGCGCCAGCAGCTTTACTATACCCGGGACAGGGTCCTACGAGCAGTACTTC	TRBJ2-7	TRBV5-1	TRBD1	.
CASSSDRANYGYTF	TGTGCCAGCTCATCTGACAGGGCTAACTATGGCTACACCTTC	TRBJ1-2	TRBV18	TRBD1	.
CASSSGVNTEAFF	TGTGCCAGCAGTTCAGGGGTGAACACTGAAGCTTTCTTT	TRBJ1-1	TRBV28	.	.
CASSLGQLYEQYF	TGTGCCAGCAGCCTCGGACAGCTCTACGAGCAGTACTTC	TRBJ2-7	TRBV5-6	.	once
CARLTGTATSNQPQHF	TGTGCCAGACTAACCGGGACAGCTACTAGCAATCAGCCCCAGCATTTT	TRBJ1-5	TRBV10-3	TRBD1	once
CASSLRGGYGYTF	TGTGCCAGCAGCTTAAGGGGGGGCTATGGCTACACCTTC	TRBJ1-2	TRBV7-9	.	few
CASSDTGGTQYF	TGTGCCAGCAGTGATACGGGGGGGACCCAGTACTTC	TRBJ2-5	TRBV2	TRBD2	.
CASNGQGAVSPLHF	TGTGCCAGTAACGGACAGGGGGCGGTTTCACCCCTCCACTTT	TRBJ1-6	TRBV19	TRBD1	.
CASSPYRGRDTEAFF	TGTGCCAGCAGCCCCTACAGGGGGCGGGACACTGAAGCTTTCTTT	TRBJ1-1	TRBV6-2/TRBV6-3	TRBD1	.
CASSPPNSGGARNEQFF	TGTGCCAGCTCACCACCAAATAGCGGGGGGGCCAGGAATGAGCAGTTCTTC	TRBJ2-1	TRBV18	TRBD2	.
CASSFAGGQGRGGYTF	TGTGCCAGCAGCTTCGCCGGGGGACAGGGGAGAGGAGGCTACACCTTC	TRBJ1-2	TRBV7-9	TRBD1	.
CASSTPPEFGELFF	TGTGCCAGTAGTACCCCCCCCGAGTTCGGGGAGCTGTTTTTT	TRBJ2-2	TRBV19	.	.
CASSRRFEAFF	TGTGCCTCTTCAAGGAGGTTTGAAGCTTTCTTT	TRBJ1-1	TRBV13	.	.
CASSPGSGQLMGGNTIYF	TGTGCCAGCTCACCGGGGTCCGGACAGCTAATGGGAGGAAACACCATATATTTT	TRBJ1-3	TRBV18	.	.
CASSPRTSGGASYNEQFF	TGTGCCAGCAGCCCCCGGACTAGCGGGGGGGCGTCCTACAATGAGCAGTTCTTC	TRBJ2-1	TRBV11-3	TRBD2	.
CASSPPPGQGDYEQYF	TGTGCCAGCAGTCCACCCCCGGGACAGGGGGACTACGAGCAGTACTTC	TRBJ2-7	TRBV6-2/TRBV6-3	TRBD1	once
CASSQEGLAGGGYNEQFF	TGTGCCAGCAGCCAAGAGGGACTAGCGGGGGGCGGCTACAATGAGCAGTTCTTC	TRBJ2-1	TRBV3-1/TRBV3-2	TRBD2	few
CASSLLMNTEAFF	TGTGCCAGCAGCCTATTAATGAACACTGAAGCTTTCTTT	TRBJ1-1	TRBV6-5	.	.
CASSEFRDISGNTIYF	TGTGCCAGCAGTGAGTTCAGGGACATCTCTGGAAACACCATATATTTT	TRBJ1-3	TRBV6-1	.	.
CASSMWGPNTEAFF	TGTGCCAGTAGTATGTGGGGGCCGAACACTGAAGCTTTCTTT	TRBJ1-1	TRBV19	.	.
CASSLLGQGPNTGELFF	TGTGCCAGCAGCTTGTTGGGACAGGGGCCGAACACCGGGGAGCTGTTTTTT	TRBJ2-2	TRBV5-4	TRBD1	.